This T cell receptor (beta chain) was captured by sequencing in a study of control samples from healthy donors and cancer patients. Repertoires were generated with immunoSEQ multiplex PCR, while TCRdb's copy carries only in-frame clones and drops some. The sample carries about 220,000 clones, roughly 94% recorded once. The CDR3 is made up of 16 amino acids. V trimming: 4 bases; J trimming: 2 bases; junction bases outside the gene matches: 7. The germline CDR1 and CDR2 sequences are MNHEY and SMNVEV (reference sequence). The sample taken for sequencing was blood. The chain recombines TRBV27 with TRBJ1-3; 8 nucleotides agree with TRBD1. The clonotype originates from a man aged 50-60 years in good health. CDR3 protein: CASSSEGRGPGNTIYF. Here the CDR3 DNA reads TGTGCCAGCAGTTCTGAGGGCAGGGGGCCTGGAAACACCATATATTTT.